What follows are 10 T cell receptor beta chains derived from one specimen sequenced in a study of blood T cells in healthy people across ages. Combining a sample-barcoded 5' primer with a J-beta primer mix, a second PCR ran for roughly 7 to 11 cycles. TCRdb itself ran the 5' RACE reads through MiXCR, one entry per CDR3 protein. Of some 320,000 distinct CDR3 sequences in the sample, less than 30% are singletons; the top ten hold approximately 29%. The source material was blood. These receptors came from a woman aged 70 to 79 in good health.

This clonotype was picked up a small number of times. The genes are TRBV20-1 and TRBJ2-3; TRBD2 matches at 7 bases. Germline V gives CDR1 DFQATT, CDR2 SNEGSKA (reference sequence). With 0 bases clipped from V and 1 base from J, the junction kept 4 bases outside the gene matches. This CDR3 region has 15 residues. The CDR3 bases are TGCAGTGCTAGAGATCCTCGGGAGGGCACAGATACGCAGTATTTT. Its translation is CSARDPREGTDTQYF.

The chain is built from TRBV2 and TRBJ2-7; 8 positions match TRBD2. From germline, CDR1 is SNHLY and CDR2 FYNNEI. Trimming cost V 6 bases and J 6 bases; bases outside gene matches: 16. The CDR3 runs to 16 residues. The chain's CDR3 is CASSGRGERGFAEQYF. The CDR3 nucleotides are TGTGCCAGCAGCGGGAGGGGAGAAAGAGGTTTCGCCGAGCAGTACTTC.

This sequence joins TRBV28 and TRBJ2-5; 10 positions agree with TRBD1. The DNA end is a closer match to TRBJ2-7, so the J assignment may be wrong. CDR3 size: 13 residues. Per the germline V gene, CDR1 is MDHEN and CDR2 is SYDVKM. Here the CDR3 reads CASRTGGAYEQYF. The CDR3 bases are TGTGCCAGCAGGACAGGGGGCGCCTACGAGCAGTACTTC.

This clonotype was picked up a small number of times. The rearrangement joins TRBV5-1 to TRBJ1-4; unclear D gene. This CDR3 is built from 13 residues. From germline, CDR1 is SGHRS and CDR2 YFSETQ. Trimming shortened V by 3 bases and J by 7 bases, and 10 bases separated the two germline ends. CDR3 DNA: TGCGCCAGCAGCTGGAACTTGGGTGAAAAACTGTTTTTT. Amino acids: CASSWNLGEKLFF.

The rearrangement links TRBV5-5 to TRBJ2-1; 12 bases match TRBD2. The CDR3 sequence is 18 residues long. The V gene's germline CDR1 is SGHKS and CDR2 YYEKEE (reference sequence). The ends lost 4 bases at V and 7 bases at J; junction bases unmatched: 15. CDR3 nucleotide sequence: TGTGCCAGCAGCGAATGGCGTGCTAGCGGGAGGGCCGGGAATGAGCAGTTCTTC. Translated: CASSEWRASGRAGNEQFF.

This clonotype was counted a few times. The chain employs TRBV29-1 and TRBJ1-1, with unresolved D. Trimming shortened V by 6 bases and J by 2 bases, and 7 bases separated the two germline ends. The CDR3 sequence is 11 residues long. Germline V gives CDR1 SQVTM, CDR2 ANQGSEA. CDR3 sequence reads: CSVDGNTEAFF. CDR3 DNA sequence: TGCAGCGTGGACGGAAACACTGAAGCTTTCTTT.

V and J are TRBV24-1 and TRBJ1-1, with D uncertain. The CDR3 spans 14 residues. Per the germline V gene, CDR1 is KGHDR and CDR2 is SFDVKD. V was cut by 4 bases and J by 1 base, with 9 bases left in between. For the CDR3, the DNA is TGTGCCACCAGTGAGTCGGGTCCGAACACTGAAGCTTTCTTT. It encodes CATSESGPNTEAFF.

This clonotype was detected a few times. CDR3 DNA: TGCAGTGCTCCTAGTGGGGCAGGGGCTAATGAAAAACTGTTTTTT. Amino acids: CSAPSGAGANEKLFF. J is TRBJ1-4 and V is TRBV20-1, with D tentatively TRBD1 (6 bases). The germline V gene encodes CDR1 DFQATT and CDR2 SNEGSKA (reference sequence). The CDR3 runs 15 residues. V lost 5 bases to trimming and J lost 3 bases, with 16 bases between them.

On this clonotype: Its ends do not fully match the called genes, so a read error is possible. The V and J genes are TRBV19 and TRBJ2-2; D call uncertain. CDR1 is LNHDA, CDR2 SQIVND, per germline (reference sequence). The CDR3 totals 16 residues. For the CDR3, the DNA is TGTGCCAGTAGTACCGCCAAAATGGCGAACGCCGGGGAGCTGTTTTTT. Protein product: CASSTAKMANAGELFF.

The V call is TRBV5-1, the J call TRBJ2-1; 8 bases match TRBD1. CDR1 and CDR2 (germline): SGHRS, YFSETQ. There are 14 residues in the CDR3. The trim removed 4 bases at V and 5 bases at J, leaving 5 bases unmatched. This chain's CDR3 is CASSLRQGNNEQFF. The CDR3 DNA is TGCGCCAGCAGCCTGCGACAGGGGAACAATGAGCAGTTCTTC.